This TCR beta chain was captured by sequencing in a study of beta chain features in type 1 diabetes. The ends lost 4 bases at V and 1 base at J; junction bases unmatched: 11. Per the germline V gene, CDR1 is MGHDK and CDR2 is SYGVNS. The CDR3 runs to 18 residues. About this clone: Its antigen is still unknown.

General observations from the study: Moderate yet significant TCRB CDR3 shortening was seen in Type 1 diabetes patients in all four CD4+ subsets.

Once sorted, every population was more than 95% pure. Sequenced material consisted of expressed TCRB transcripts (all of the isolated RNA was reverse transcribed). Data came from immunoSEQ multiplex PCR; TCRdb stores just in-frame clones and leaves some out. In the table there are around 430,000 clones, 25% to 35% of which are singletons. The gene calls are TRBV25-1 and TRBJ2-2, with 8 bases aligning to TRBD1. This clonotype was sampled from a young man in good health. The specimen was naive CD4+ T cells from blood. The CDR3 coding sequence is TGTGCCAGCAGTGGTAGACAGGGGAGAAGGCAGAACACCGGGGAGCTGTTTTTT. This translates into CASSGRQGRRQNTGELFF. Using reference TRBV25-1 and TRBJ2-2 for the parts outside the CDR3, the full variable domain is EADIYQTPRYLVIGTGKKITLECSQTMGHDKMYWYQQDPGMELHLIHYSYGVNSTEKGDLSSESTVSRIRTEHFPLTLESARPSHTSQYLCASSGRQGRRQNTGELFFGEGSRLTVL.